The rows below give T cell receptor beta chains drawn from one sample of a study of T cell responses to AZD1222 COVID-19 vaccine. Some clones are missing from TCRdb's copy, which holds only in-frame ones; the method was immunoSEQ multiplex PCR. The data contain some 140,000 clones, roughly 90% of them singletons. The material was peripheral blood, obtained on day 0 of AZD1222 vaccination. The receptors were gathered from an adult in good health. Both conserved end residues are part of each CDR3. A D gene is named only where the DNA matches it firmly. Expanded clones get a size class; other rows say once, few or many, or leave the size out.

j_gene | abundance | v_gene | d_gene | CDR3nt | CDR3aa
TRBJ2-1 | NA | TRBV7-2 | NA | TGTGCCAGCAGATCTCCCGGGAGGGGGCCACCCAATGAGCAGTTCTTC | CASRSPGRGPPNEQFF
TRBJ1-2 | NA | TRBV7-8 | NA | TGTGCCAGCAGCTTCAACAGAGCTAACTATGGCTACACCTTC | CASSFNRANYGYTF
TRBJ1-2 | NA | TRBV14 | NA | TGTGCCAGCAGCCAAGTGGAGGTTCCTAACTATGGCTACACCTTC | CASSQVEVPNYGYTF
TRBJ1-4 | NA | TRBV19 | NA | TGTGCCAGTAGTAGTCGCACAGGGAATGAAAAACTGTTTTTT | CASSSRTGNEKLFF
TRBJ1-1 | NA | TRBV14 | NA | TGTGCCAGCAGCCTCTCATCATATAACACTGAAGCTTTCTTT | CASSLSSYNTEAFF
TRBJ1-1 | once | TRBV5-1 | NA | TGCGCCAGCAGCTTCCAGGGGCCTGACACTGAAGCTTTCTTT | CASSFQGPDTEAFF
TRBJ2-7 | NA | TRBV29-1 | NA | TGCAGCGCCCGGGACTCTCTCTCCGAGCAGTACTTC | CSARDSLSEQYF
TRBJ2-3 | NA | TRBV19 | TRBD2 | TGTGCCAGTAGTGAGGGACTAGCGGGGGCCAGTACGCAGTATTTT | CASSEGLAGASTQYF
TRBJ2-1 | NA | TRBV6-2/TRBV6-3 | NA | TGTGCCAGCAGTTACTCAAGATTAGCGTACAATGAGCAGTTCTTC | CASSYSRLAYNEQFF
TRBJ2-3 | NA | TRBV7-6 | NA | TGTGCCAGCAGCTTATTATTTGTCGGACAGAAGAACACAGATACGCAGTATTTT | CASSLLFVGQKNTDTQYF
TRBJ2-2 | NA | TRBV12-3/TRBV12-4 | NA | TGTGCCAGCACAGCTCCCGGGGAGCTGTTTTTT | CASTAPGELFF
TRBJ1-5 | NA | TRBV5-5 | NA | TGTGCCAGCAGCTTTGGGGGGCCCGAACTTAATCAGCCCCAGCATTTT | CASSFGGPELNQPQHF
TRBJ1-2 | NA | TRBV6-5 | NA | TGTGCCAGCAGTTCTCAATATCGGGGATTCTATGGCTACACCTTC | CASSSQYRGFYGYTF
TRBJ2-5 | NA | TRBV5-1 | TRBD2 | TGCGCCAGCAGCCGCAGCGGGAGGGTCAGGGAAGAGACCCAGTACTTC | CASSRSGRVREETQYF
TRBJ1-1 | NA | TRBV5-1 | TRBD1 | TGCGCCAGCAGCGGGTTACAGGGGGGGCACGCTGAAGCTTTCTTT | CASSGLQGGHAEAFF
TRBJ1-1 | NA | TRBV5-1 | NA | TGCGCCAGCAGCTTGGCCGGGCAGAACACTGAAGCTTTCTTT | CASSLAGQNTEAFF
TRBJ1-1 | few | TRBV4-1 | NA | TGCGCCAGCAGCCAACCCTATGGGGTGGGACTGGGGAGCACTGAAGCTTTCTTT | CASSQPYGVGLGSTEAFF
TRBJ1-2 | NA | TRBV20-1 | TRBD1 | TGCAGTGCTAGTTCACCAGGGGGATTAGGCTACACCTTC | CSASSPGGLGYTF
TRBJ1-1 | NA | TRBV2 | NA | TGTGCCAGCATGGTAGGACTGGAAGCTTTCTTT | CASMVGLEAFF
TRBJ2-7 | few | TRBV7-9 | NA | TGTGCCAGCAGCCGTTACACAGGCGCCCGGGGCTCCTACGAGCAGTACTTC | CASSRYTGARGSYEQYF
TRBJ1-1 | NA | TRBV12-3/TRBV12-4 | NA | TGTGCCAGCAAGGAAGGCTCTGAAGCTTTCTTT | CASKEGSEAFF
TRBJ2-7 | NA | TRBV28 | TRBD1 | TGTGCCAGCAGTTGGAGCCTTTCAGGGGGATACGAGCAGTACTTC | CASSWSLSGGYEQYF
TRBJ1-2 | NA | TRBV4-1 | NA | TGCGCCAGCAGCCAAACAAACGGGCCTATCTATGGCTACACCTTC | CASSQTNGPIYGYTF
TRBJ2-7 | NA | TRBV9 | NA | TGTGCCAGCAGCGTAGCCAGCGACGAGCAGTACTTC | CASSVASDEQYF
TRBJ2-7 | once | TRBV5-1 | TRBD1 | TGCGCCAGCAGCTTGGACAGGGGAGTCTCCTACGAGCAGTACTTC | CASSLDRGVSYEQYF
TRBJ2-4 | once | TRBV6-5 | NA | TGTGCCAGCAGTTACTTGGCGGGAAAAGCCAAAAACATTCAGTACTTC | CASSYLAGKAKNIQYF
TRBJ2-1 | NA | TRBV5-1 | TRBD2 | TGCGCCAGCAGCTGGACTAGCTACAATGAGCAGTTCTTC | CASSWTSYNEQFF
TRBJ2-6 | NA | TRBV5-5 | NA | TGTGCCAGCAGCTTGGTTACTGGGGGGGCCAACGTCCTGACTTTC | CASSLVTGGANVLTF
TRBJ1-3 | NA | TRBV19 | NA | TGTGCCAGTAGTACAGCTATTGACGGTCGAAACACCATATATTTT | CASSTAIDGRNTIYF
TRBJ1-4 | NA | TRBV2 | NA | TGTGCCAGCAGGGAAGACAGAGTAAATGAAAAACTGTTTTTT | CASREDRVNEKLFF
TRBJ1-5 | NA | TRBV11-3 | TRBD1 | TGTGCCAGCAGCCAGAGACAGGGCGAAACTAGCAATCAGCCCCAGCATTTT | CASSQRQGETSNQPQHF
TRBJ2-1 | NA | TRBV11-3 | TRBD2 | TGTGCCAGCAGCCGAGGGACTAGCGGGGTATACAATGAGCAGTTCTTC | CASSRGTSGVYNEQFF
TRBJ1-4 | NA | TRBV7-2 | TRBD1 | TGTGCCAGCAGCGCCGACAGGGGAGGTGAAAAACTGTTTTTT | CASSADRGGEKLFF
TRBJ2-7 | NA | TRBV6-5 | TRBD1 | TGTGCCAGCAGTTACCGTGAGGACAGGGGGCTCGAGCAGTACTTC | CASSYREDRGLEQYF
TRBJ1-1 | NA | TRBV6-6 | TRBD1 | TGTGCCAGCAGGCGATGGGGACAGGGCGACACTGAAGCTTTCTTT | CASRRWGQGDTEAFF
TRBJ1-1 | NA | TRBV27 | NA | TGTGCCAGCAGTTTTAGGGGCCGAGGGACTGAAGCTTTCTTT | CASSFRGRGTEAFF
TRBJ1-1 | NA | TRBV30 | NA | TGTGCCTGGGAGTTAGATGGGCCTACCTTT | CAWELDGPTF
TRBJ2-5 | NA | TRBV21-1 | NA | TGTGCCAGCAGCAAAGGGAGGTGTGGGCAGACCCAGTACTTC | CASSKGRCGQTQYF
TRBJ1-2 | NA | TRBV11-2 | NA | TGTGCCAGCAGCTTAGATCGACTGAGCTATGGCTACACCTTC | CASSLDRLSYGYTF
TRBJ2-7 | NA | TRBV5-4 | TRBD1 | TGTGCCAGCAGCTTGGGGGACAGGGTCTACGAGCAGTACTTC | CASSLGDRVYEQYF